This paragraph covers one T cell receptor (beta chain) sequence. The antigen is unknown. This sample also contains other DNA sequences that code for the same CDR3. The data are from a study of T cell responses to AZD1222 COVID-19 vaccine. Broader study findings: Clonal diversity may have been underestimated in mostly white British donors. Targeting of unmutated variant regions was reportedly seen in nearly half of spike-specific TCRs. Just five or six AZD1222 recipients tested seropositive at baseline.

The trim removed 0 bases at V and 3 bases at J, leaving 2 bases unmatched. Germline loops: CDR1 SGHRS, CDR2 YFSETQ. The CDR3 is made up of 15 amino acids. TCRdb keeps only in-frame clones here, not all; method: immunoSEQ multiplex PCR. The table records 200,000 or so clones, around 92% of them present only once. The receptor comes from an adult in good health. The rearrangement joins TRBV5-1 to TRBJ2-3; 9 bases match TRBD1. Sequenced here: peripheral blood, sampled on day 0 of AZD1222 vaccination. The CDR3 protein is CASSLVGTGTDTQYF. The CDR3 region has the DNA TGCGCCAGCAGCTTGGTTGGGACAGGGACAGATACGCAGTATTTT.